This T cell receptor beta chain was captured in a study of tumor and adjacent non-tumor tissue in lung cancer. Study at large: The cohort had about twelve adenocarcinoma, 2 squamous cell and 1 small cell patients. Aged roughly 31 to 85 years, patients included fewer than 11 men and a few women with stage I to III disease. Study observations and caveats: TCR diversity was significantly greater in tumor than normal lung tissue.

No cell sorting was done before RNA was extracted from the tissue. Newly diagnosed lung cancer patients had thoracic surgery in China, August–late 2014, without prior chemotherapy. To note about this clonotype: The antigen is unknown.

TCRbeta libraries were built with three rounds of nested PCR, modified from ARM-PCR. From the multiplex PCR reads, TCRdb called clonotypes with MiXCR, one entry per CDR3 protein. The sample carries 200,000 or so distinct CDR3 sequences, 60% to 85% recorded once. This CDR3 comprises 15 residues. V was pared by 6 bases and J by 3 bases, with 18 bases between. Germline V CDR1 and CDR2: SGHNT, YYREEE (reference sequence). This receptor was taken from a man in his 60s with non-small cell lung cancer. Sequenced input: lung tumor tissue. This chain joins TRBV5-4 and TRBJ2-5, with D perhaps given as TRBD1 or TRBD2 (5 bases each). CDR3 sequence (DNA): TGTGCCAGCATCTCTGCATCCGGGACGAAAGAGACCCAGTACTTC. Its translation is CASISASGTKETQYF.